This note documents a single T cell receptor beta chain sequence. J was trimmed by 3 bases and V by 1 base; bases with no gene match: 2. This CDR3 is built from 14 residues. Germline V gene sequence: CDR1 PRHDT, CDR2 FYEKMQ (reference sequence). Assay: immunoSEQ multiplex PCR; the TCRdb copy retains only in-frame clones and omits some. This sample has around 63,000 clones, with about nine tenths found just once. These data come from a study of OX40 agonist ivuxolimab in advanced cancers. Study details: Ivuxolimab was delivered to patients intravenously every 2 weeks at doses spanning 0.01 to 10 mg/kg.

The origin of this receptor is an adult with an advanced solid tumor such as melanoma, head and neck, liver or kidney cancer. The J gene is TRBJ2-7, the V gene TRBV13, with 8 bases matching TRBD2. The sample was CD4+ or CD8+ T cells sorted from blood, taken in a trial of the OX40 agonist ivuxolimab. The DNA of the CDR3 is TGTGCCAGCAGCTTAGCGGGAGGGGGCTACGAGCAGTACTTC. It translates to CASSLAGGGYEQYF.